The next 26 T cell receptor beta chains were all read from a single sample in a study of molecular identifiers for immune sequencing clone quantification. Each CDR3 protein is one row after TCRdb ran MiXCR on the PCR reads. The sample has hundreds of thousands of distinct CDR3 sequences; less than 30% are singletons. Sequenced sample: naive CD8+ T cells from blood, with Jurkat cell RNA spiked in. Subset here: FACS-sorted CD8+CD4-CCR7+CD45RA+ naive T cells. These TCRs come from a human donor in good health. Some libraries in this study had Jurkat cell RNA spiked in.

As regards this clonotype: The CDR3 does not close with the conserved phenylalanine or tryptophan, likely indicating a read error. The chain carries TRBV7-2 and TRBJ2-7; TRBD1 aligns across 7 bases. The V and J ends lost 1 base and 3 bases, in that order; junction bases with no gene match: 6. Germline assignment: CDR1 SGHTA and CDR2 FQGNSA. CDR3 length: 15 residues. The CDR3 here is CASSLGPGGDYEQYS. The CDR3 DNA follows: TGTGCCAGCAGCTTAGGTCCAGGGGGAGACTACGAGCAGTACTCC.

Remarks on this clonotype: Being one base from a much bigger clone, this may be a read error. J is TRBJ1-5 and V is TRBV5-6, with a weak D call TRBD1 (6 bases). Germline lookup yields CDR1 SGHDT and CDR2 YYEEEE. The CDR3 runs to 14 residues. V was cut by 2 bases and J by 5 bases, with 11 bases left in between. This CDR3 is CASSFGTIHQPQHF. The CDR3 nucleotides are TGTGCCAGCAGCTTCGGGACAATCCATCAGCCCCAGCATTTT.

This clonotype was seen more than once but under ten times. This CDR3 is CASSRAPSGAGELFF. In nucleotides, the CDR3 is TGTGCCAGCAGTAGGGCCCCATCAGGCGCCGGGGAGCTGTTTTTT. The chain uses TRBV12-3 or TRBV12-4 and TRBJ2-2; D gene unclear. The V end lost 5 bases, the J end lost 6 bases, and 16 bases lay between the germline ends. The CDR3 length is 15 residues.

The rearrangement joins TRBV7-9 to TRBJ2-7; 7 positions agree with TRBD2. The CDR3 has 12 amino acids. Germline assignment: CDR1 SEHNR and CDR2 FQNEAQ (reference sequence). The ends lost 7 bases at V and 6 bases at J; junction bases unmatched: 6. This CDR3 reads CASMGRAAEQYF. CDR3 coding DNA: TGTGCCAGCATGGGGAGGGCGGCCGAGCAGTACTTC.

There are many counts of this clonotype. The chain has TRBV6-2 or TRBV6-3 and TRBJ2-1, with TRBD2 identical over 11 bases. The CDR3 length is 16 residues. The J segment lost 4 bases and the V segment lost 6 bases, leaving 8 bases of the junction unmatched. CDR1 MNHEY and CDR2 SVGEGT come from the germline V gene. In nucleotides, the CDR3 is TGTGCCAGCAGAGAAATAGCGGGAGGGCCTTACAATGAGCAGTTCTTC. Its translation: CASREIAGGPYNEQFF.

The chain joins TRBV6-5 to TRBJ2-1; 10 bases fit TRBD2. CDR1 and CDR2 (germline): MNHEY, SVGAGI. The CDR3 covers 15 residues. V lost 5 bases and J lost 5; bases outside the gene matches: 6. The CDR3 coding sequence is TGTGCCAGCAGTCAGGGACTAGCGACAAACAATGAGCAGTTCTTC. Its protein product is CASSQGLATNNEQFF.

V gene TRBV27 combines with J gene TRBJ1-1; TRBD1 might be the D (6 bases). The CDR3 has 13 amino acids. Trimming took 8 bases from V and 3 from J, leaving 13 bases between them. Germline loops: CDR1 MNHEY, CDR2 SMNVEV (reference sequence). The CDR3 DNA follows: TGTGCCAGCCGGGGGGGGCTATACACTGAAGCTTTCTTT. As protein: CASRGGLYTEAFF.

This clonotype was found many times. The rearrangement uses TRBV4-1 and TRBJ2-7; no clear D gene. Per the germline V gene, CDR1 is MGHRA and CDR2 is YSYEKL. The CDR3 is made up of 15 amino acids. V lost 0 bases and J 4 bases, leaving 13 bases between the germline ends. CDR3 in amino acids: CASSQDPQSWYEQYF. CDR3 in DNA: TGCGCCAGCAGCCAAGATCCGCAGAGCTGGTACGAGCAGTACTTC.

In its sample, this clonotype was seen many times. The CDR3 sequence is CASSTRTGWTDTQYF. CDR3 nucleotides: TGTGCCAGCAGCACCCGGACAGGGTGGACAGATACGCAGTATTTT. The V gene is TRBV14, the J gene TRBJ2-3, with TRBD1 matching 8 bases. V shed 5 bases and J 3 bases; nucleotides not matched to a gene: 7. The CDR3 extends over 15 amino acids. The V gene's germline CDR1 is SGHDN and CDR2 FVKESK.

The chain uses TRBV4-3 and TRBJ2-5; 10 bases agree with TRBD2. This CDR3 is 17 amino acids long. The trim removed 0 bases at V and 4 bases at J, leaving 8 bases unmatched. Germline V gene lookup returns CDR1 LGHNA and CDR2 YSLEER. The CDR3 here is CASSQDWSGGATETQYF. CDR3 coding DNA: TGCGCCAGCAGCCAAGATTGGAGCGGGGGGGCCACAGAGACCCAGTACTTC.

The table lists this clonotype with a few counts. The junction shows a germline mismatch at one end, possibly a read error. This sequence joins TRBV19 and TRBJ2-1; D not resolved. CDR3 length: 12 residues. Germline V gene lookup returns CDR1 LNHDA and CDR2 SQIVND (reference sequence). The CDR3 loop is CAGSIGGNEQFF. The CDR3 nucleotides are TGTGCCGGTAGTATAGGTGGGAATGAGCAGTTCTTC.

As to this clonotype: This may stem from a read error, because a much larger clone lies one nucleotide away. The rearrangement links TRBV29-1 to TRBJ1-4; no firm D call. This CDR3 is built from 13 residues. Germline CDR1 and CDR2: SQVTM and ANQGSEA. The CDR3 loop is CSVAIATNGKLFF. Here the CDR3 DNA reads TGCAGCGTTGCGATTGCAACTAATGGAAAACTGTTTTTT.

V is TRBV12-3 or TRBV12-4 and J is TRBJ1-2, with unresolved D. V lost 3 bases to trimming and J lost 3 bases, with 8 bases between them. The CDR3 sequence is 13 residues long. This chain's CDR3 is CASSLTVYYGYTF. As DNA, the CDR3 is TGTGCCAGCAGTTTGACGGTTTACTATGGCTACACCTTC.

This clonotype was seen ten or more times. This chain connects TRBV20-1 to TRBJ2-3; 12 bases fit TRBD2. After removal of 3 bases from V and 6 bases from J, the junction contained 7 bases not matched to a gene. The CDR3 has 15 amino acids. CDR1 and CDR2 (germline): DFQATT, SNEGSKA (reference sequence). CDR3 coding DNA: TGCAGTGCTAGTTTTCTAGCGGGGGGGCACGATACGCAGTATTTT. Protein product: CSASFLAGGHDTQYF.

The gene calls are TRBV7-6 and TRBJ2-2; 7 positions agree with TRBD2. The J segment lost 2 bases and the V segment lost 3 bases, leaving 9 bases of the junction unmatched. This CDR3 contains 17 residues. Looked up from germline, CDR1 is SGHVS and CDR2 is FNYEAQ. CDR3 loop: CASSFTLTSPNTGELFF. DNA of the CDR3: TGTGCCAGCAGCTTCACCCTGACTAGCCCTAACACCGGGGAGCTGTTTTTT.

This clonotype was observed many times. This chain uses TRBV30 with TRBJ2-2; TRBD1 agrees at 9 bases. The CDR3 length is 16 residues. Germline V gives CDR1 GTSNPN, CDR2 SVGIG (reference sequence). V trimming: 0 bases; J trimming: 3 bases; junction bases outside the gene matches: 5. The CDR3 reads CAWSVWTGDYTGELFF. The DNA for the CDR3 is TGTGCCTGGAGTGTGTGGACAGGGGACTACACCGGGGAGCTGTTTTTT.

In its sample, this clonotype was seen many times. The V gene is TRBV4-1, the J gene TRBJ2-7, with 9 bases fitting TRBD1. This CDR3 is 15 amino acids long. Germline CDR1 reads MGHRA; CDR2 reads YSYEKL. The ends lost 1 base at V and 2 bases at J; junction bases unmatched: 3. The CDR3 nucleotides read TGCGCCAGCAGCCAAGGTACAGGGGGCCCCTACGAGCAGTACTTC. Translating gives CASSQGTGGPYEQYF.

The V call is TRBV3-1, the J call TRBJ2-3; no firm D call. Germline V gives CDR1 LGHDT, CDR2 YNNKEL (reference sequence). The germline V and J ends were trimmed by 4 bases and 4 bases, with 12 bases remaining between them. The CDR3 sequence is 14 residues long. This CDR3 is CASSPHTEADTQYF. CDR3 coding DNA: TGTGCCAGCAGCCCTCACACGGAAGCAGATACGCAGTATTTT.

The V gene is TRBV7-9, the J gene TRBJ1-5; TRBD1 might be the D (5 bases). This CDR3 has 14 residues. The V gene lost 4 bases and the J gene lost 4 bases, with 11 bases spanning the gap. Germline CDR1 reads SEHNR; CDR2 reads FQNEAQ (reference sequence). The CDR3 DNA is TGTGCCAGCAGCTCCCCTACAGGAAATCAGCCCCAGCATTTT. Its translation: CASSSPTGNQPQHF. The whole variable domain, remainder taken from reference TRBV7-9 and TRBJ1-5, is DTGVSQNPRHKITKRGQNVTFRCDPISEHNRLYWYRQTLGQGPEFLTYFQNEAQLEKSRLLSDRFSAERPKGSFSTLEIQRTEQGDSAMYLCASSSPTGNQPQHFGDGTRLSIL.

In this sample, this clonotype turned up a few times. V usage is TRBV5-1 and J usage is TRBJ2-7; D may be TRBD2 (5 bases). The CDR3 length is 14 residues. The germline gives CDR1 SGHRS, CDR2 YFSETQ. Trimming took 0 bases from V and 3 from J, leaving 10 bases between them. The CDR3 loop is CASSLGYGIYEQYF. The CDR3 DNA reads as TGCGCCAGCAGCTTGGGTTACGGGATCTACGAGCAGTACTTC.

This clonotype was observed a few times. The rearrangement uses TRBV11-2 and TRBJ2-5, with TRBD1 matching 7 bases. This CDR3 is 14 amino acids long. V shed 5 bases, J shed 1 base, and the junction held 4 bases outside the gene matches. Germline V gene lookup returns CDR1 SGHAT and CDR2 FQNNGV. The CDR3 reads CASSPYRGQETQYF. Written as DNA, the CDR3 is TGTGCCAGCAGCCCGTACAGGGGCCAAGAGACCCAGTACTTC.

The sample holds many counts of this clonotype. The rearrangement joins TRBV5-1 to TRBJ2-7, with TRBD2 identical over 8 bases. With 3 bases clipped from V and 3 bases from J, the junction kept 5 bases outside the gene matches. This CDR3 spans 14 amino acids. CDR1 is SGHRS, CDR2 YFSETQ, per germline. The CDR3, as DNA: TGCGCCAGCAGCTCGGGGGGGACGGACTACGAGCAGTACTTC. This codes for CASSSGGTDYEQYF. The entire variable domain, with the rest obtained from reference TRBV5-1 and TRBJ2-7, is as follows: KAGVTQTPRYLIKTRGQQVTLSCSPISGHRSVSWYQQTPGQGLQFLFEYFSETQRNKGNFPGRFSGRQFSNSRSEMNVSTLELGDSALYLCASSSGGTDYEQYFGPGTRLTVT.

CDR3 sequence: CASTTFIANTGELFF. DNA of the CDR3: TGTGCCAGTACGACCTTCATCGCGAACACCGGGGAGCTGTTTTTT. The chain is built from TRBV2 and TRBJ2-2; D remains ambiguous. The germline gives CDR1 SNHLY, CDR2 FYNNEI. Trimming pared 9 bases from V and 0 bases from J, leaving 14 bases between. The CDR3 totals 15 residues.

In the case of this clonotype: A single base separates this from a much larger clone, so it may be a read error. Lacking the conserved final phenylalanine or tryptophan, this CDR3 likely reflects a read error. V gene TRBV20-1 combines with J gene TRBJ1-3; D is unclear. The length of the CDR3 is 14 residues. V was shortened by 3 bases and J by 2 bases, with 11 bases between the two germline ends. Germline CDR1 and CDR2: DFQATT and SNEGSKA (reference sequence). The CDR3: CSARARNTGNTIYS. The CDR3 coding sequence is TGCAGTGCTAGGGCCAGGAATACTGGAAACACCATATATTCT.

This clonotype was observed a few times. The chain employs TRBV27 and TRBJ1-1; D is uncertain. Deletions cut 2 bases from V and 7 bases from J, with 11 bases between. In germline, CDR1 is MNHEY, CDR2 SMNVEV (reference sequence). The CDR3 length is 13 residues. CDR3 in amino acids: CASSLVGPGEAFF. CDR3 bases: TGTGCCAGCAGTTTAGTAGGTCCCGGTGAAGCTTTCTTT.

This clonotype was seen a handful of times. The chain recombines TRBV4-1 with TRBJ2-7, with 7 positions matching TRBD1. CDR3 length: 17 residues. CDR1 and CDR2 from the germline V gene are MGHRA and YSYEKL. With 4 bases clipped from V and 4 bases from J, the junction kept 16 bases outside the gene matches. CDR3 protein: CASSLSGRQGALYEQYF. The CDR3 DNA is TGCGCCAGCAGCCTGTCGGGGCGACAGGGAGCCCTTTACGAGCAGTACTTC.